A selection of T cell receptor beta chains follows, all from one sample in a study of CD8 T cells in Susac syndrome. TCRdb processed the immunoSEQ multiplex PCR reads anew with MiXCR; each CDR3 protein has one entry. This table holds approximately 280,000 distinct CDR3 sequences, 70% to 90% found once. Material for sequencing was CD8+ T cells from PBMCs. The receptor source for this set is a human donor with multiple sclerosis. The CDR3 runs from the conserved cysteine through the conserved F or W. D genes are given only for firm matches. Clone size is stated in some rows and not others, as once, few, many or a class when expanded.

d_call: .; j_call: TRBJ1-2; clone_size: .; v_call: TRBV28; cdr3_aa: CASSFIDSFQGSLDYGYTF; cdr3_nt: TGTGCCAGCAGTTTTATCGATTCCTTCCAGGGGTCTCTCGACTATGGCTACACCTTC
d_call: TRBD2; j_call: TRBJ2-3; clone_size: .; v_call: TRBV28; cdr3_aa: CASSPPGGGDTQYF; cdr3_nt: TGTGCCAGCAGCCCCCCGGGAGGTGGTGATACGCAGTATTTT
d_call: TRBD1; j_call: TRBJ2-1; clone_size: .; v_call: TRBV6-1; cdr3_aa: CATLDRGNYNEQFF; cdr3_nt: TGTGCCACCCTAGACAGGGGGAACTACAATGAGCAGTTCTTC
d_call: .; j_call: TRBJ2-7; clone_size: .; v_call: TRBV7-9; cdr3_aa: CASSPPAGPSNSYEQYF; cdr3_nt: TGTGCCAGCAGCCCCCCAGCGGGCCCTTCCAACTCCTACGAGCAGTACTTC
d_call: .; j_call: TRBJ2-7; clone_size: few; v_call: TRBV7-2; cdr3_aa: CASSPIGSYEQYF; cdr3_nt: TGTGCCAGCAGCCCGATAGGCTCCTACGAGCAGTACTTC
d_call: .; j_call: TRBJ1-2; clone_size: .; v_call: TRBV5-1; cdr3_aa: CASSLLGGQTNYGYTF; cdr3_nt: TGCGCCAGCAGCTTACTAGGAGGACAGACTAACTATGGCTACACCTTC
d_call: .; j_call: TRBJ1-5; clone_size: .; v_call: TRBV5-5; cdr3_aa: CASSLLLAGSNQPQHF; cdr3_nt: TGTGCCAGCAGCTTGCTATTGGCGGGATCCAATCAGCCCCAGCATTTT
d_call: .; j_call: TRBJ2-2; clone_size: .; v_call: TRBV4-1; cdr3_aa: CASRQDVEGELFF; cdr3_nt: TGCGCCAGCAGGCAAGATGTTGAGGGGGAGCTGTTTTTT
d_call: TRBD2; j_call: TRBJ2-1; clone_size: few; v_call: TRBV4-2; cdr3_aa: CASSPSGGEQFF; cdr3_nt: TGTGCCAGCAGCCCCTCGGGAGGCGAGCAGTTCTTC
d_call: .; j_call: TRBJ2-3; clone_size: .; v_call: TRBV2; cdr3_aa: CASSEAVEEGSTDTQYF; cdr3_nt: TGTGCCAGCAGTGAAGCGGTGGAGGAAGGGAGCACAGATACGCAGTATTTT
d_call: TRBD1; j_call: TRBJ2-7; clone_size: .; v_call: TRBV7-9; cdr3_aa: CASGKTGDDYEQYF; cdr3_nt: TGTGCCAGCGGGAAGACAGGGGACGACTACGAGCAGTACTTC
d_call: TRBD1; j_call: TRBJ2-7; clone_size: .; v_call: TRBV19; cdr3_aa: CASSLDRSSYEQYF; cdr3_nt: TGTGCCAGTAGCCTGGACAGGAGCTCCTACGAGCAGTACTTC
d_call: .; j_call: TRBJ2-1; clone_size: .; v_call: TRBV12-3/TRBV12-4; cdr3_aa: CASSSPVPSYNEQFF; cdr3_nt: TGTGCCAGCAGTTCTCCGGTTCCCTCCTACAATGAGCAGTTCTTC
d_call: .; j_call: TRBJ1-1; clone_size: .; v_call: TRBV20-1; cdr3_aa: CSARVGGTEAFF; cdr3_nt: TGCAGTGCCCGAGTGGGGGGCACTGAAGCTTTCTTT
d_call: .; j_call: TRBJ2-3; clone_size: .; v_call: TRBV2; cdr3_aa: CASSEFQDTQYF; cdr3_nt: TGTGCCAGCAGTGAATTCCAAGATACGCAGTATTTT
d_call: .; j_call: TRBJ2-1; clone_size: .; v_call: TRBV5-1; cdr3_aa: CASISGDEQFF; cdr3_nt: TGCGCCAGCATCTCCGGAGATGAGCAGTTCTTC
d_call: TRBD2; j_call: TRBJ2-7; clone_size: few; v_call: TRBV3-1; cdr3_aa: CAILGLAGGEQYF; cdr3_nt: TGTGCCATCCTCGGACTAGCGGGAGGCGAGCAGTACTTC
d_call: TRBD2; j_call: TRBJ2-1; clone_size: .; v_call: TRBV19; cdr3_aa: CASTPVKGTSVPNEQFF; cdr3_nt: TGTGCCAGTACCCCTGTTAAAGGGACTAGCGTCCCCAATGAGCAGTTCTTC
d_call: TRBD1; j_call: TRBJ2-7; clone_size: .; v_call: TRBV28; cdr3_aa: CASSLLPGTGGYEQYF; cdr3_nt: TGTGCCAGCAGTTTACTCCCCGGGACAGGGGGCTACGAGCAGTACTTC
d_call: .; j_call: TRBJ1-5; clone_size: .; v_call: TRBV10-2; cdr3_aa: CASSPLGFNQPQHF; cdr3_nt: TGCGCCAGCAGCCCTTTGGGGTTCAATCAGCCCCAGCATTTT
d_call: .; j_call: TRBJ2-5; clone_size: .; v_call: TRBV11-2; cdr3_aa: CASSFLRGTKTQYF; cdr3_nt: TGTGCCAGCAGCTTCCTGAGGGGTACAAAGACCCAGTACTTC
d_call: .; j_call: TRBJ2-5; clone_size: .; v_call: TRBV30; cdr3_aa: CAWSVIPEETQYF; cdr3_nt: TGTGCCTGGAGTGTAATTCCGGAAGAGACCCAGTACTTC
d_call: .; j_call: TRBJ2-7; clone_size: .; v_call: TRBV10-1; cdr3_aa: CASSDPGLRSYEQYF; cdr3_nt: TGCGCCAGCAGTGACCCGGGACTCCGGAGCTACGAGCAGTACTTC
d_call: TRBD2; j_call: TRBJ2-7; clone_size: .; v_call: TRBV10-3; cdr3_aa: CAIGLADSYEQYF; cdr3_nt: TGTGCCATCGGACTAGCAGACTCCTACGAGCAGTACTTC
d_call: .; j_call: TRBJ2-3; clone_size: .; v_call: TRBV4-1; cdr3_aa: CASSREETSFFF; cdr3_nt: TGCGCCAGCAGTCGAGAAGAGACTTCCTTTTTTTTT
d_call: .; j_call: TRBJ1-6; clone_size: .; v_call: TRBV19; cdr3_aa: CASLAAYSSYNSPLHF; cdr3_nt: TGTGCCAGCCTAGCAGCTTACAGCTCCTATAATTCACCCCTCCACTTT
d_call: .; j_call: TRBJ2-2; clone_size: .; v_call: TRBV7-9; cdr3_aa: CASSLVTTRSSGELFF; cdr3_nt: TGTGCCAGCAGCTTAGTGACGACTAGGAGTAGCGGGGAGCTGTTTTTT
d_call: .; j_call: TRBJ2-7; clone_size: .; v_call: TRBV21-1; cdr3_aa: CASSKEAYEQYF; cdr3_nt: TGTGCCAGCAGCAAGGAAGCCTACGAGCAGTACTTC
d_call: .; j_call: TRBJ2-2; clone_size: .; v_call: TRBV7-8; cdr3_aa: CASRLLTGELFF; cdr3_nt: TGTGCCAGCAGACTCCTCACCGGGGAGCTGTTTTTT
d_call: .; j_call: TRBJ2-3; clone_size: .; v_call: TRBV9; cdr3_aa: CASSVEGGPGRTDTQYF; cdr3_nt: TGTGCCAGCAGCGTAGAGGGGGGCCCTGGAAGGACAGATACGCAGTATTTT
d_call: TRBD2; j_call: TRBJ2-5; clone_size: .; v_call: TRBV4-1; cdr3_aa: CASSRLGLAGGETQYF; cdr3_nt: TGCGCCAGCAGCCGATTGGGACTAGCGGGAGGAGAGACCCAGTACTTC
d_call: .; j_call: TRBJ2-1; clone_size: .; v_call: TRBV3-1; cdr3_aa: CASGGSAGHPYNEQFF; cdr3_nt: TGTGCCAGCGGAGGATCCGCGGGACATCCCTACAATGAGCAGTTCTTC
d_call: .; j_call: TRBJ2-7; clone_size: .; v_call: TRBV20-1; cdr3_aa: CSARERDSSYEQYF; cdr3_nt: TGCAGTGCTAGAGAAAGGGATAGCTCCTACGAGCAGTACTTC
d_call: .; j_call: TRBJ2-5; clone_size: .; v_call: TRBV18; cdr3_aa: CASSPGGGGAQYF; cdr3_nt: TGTGCCAGCTCACCAGGGGGAGGAGGAGCCCAGTACTTC
d_call: .; j_call: TRBJ2-7; clone_size: .; v_call: TRBV7-9; cdr3_aa: CASSFWHGLYEQYF; cdr3_nt: TGTGCCAGCAGCTTTTGGCACGGCCTCTACGAGCAGTACTTC
d_call: .; j_call: TRBJ2-7; clone_size: .; v_call: TRBV27; cdr3_aa: CASSFPDRNEQYF; cdr3_nt: TGTGCCAGCAGTTTCCCTGACAGGAACGAGCAGTACTTC
d_call: TRBD1; j_call: TRBJ2-7; clone_size: .; v_call: TRBV7-9; cdr3_aa: CASSSTGTGKGSPYEQYF; cdr3_nt: TGTGCCAGCAGCTCCACCGGGACAGGGAAAGGGAGTCCCTACGAGCAGTACTTC
d_call: .; j_call: TRBJ1-1; clone_size: .; v_call: TRBV27; cdr3_aa: CASSFRQGEAFF; cdr3_nt: TGTGCCAGCAGTTTCCGGCAGGGTGAAGCTTTCTTT
d_call: .; j_call: TRBJ1-5; clone_size: .; v_call: TRBV9; cdr3_aa: CASSPAGGNQPQHF; cdr3_nt: TGTGCCAGCAGCCCGGCAGGGGGCAATCAGCCCCAGCATTTT
d_call: .; j_call: TRBJ2-5; clone_size: .; v_call: TRBV19; cdr3_aa: CASTSPGRDARSTQYF; cdr3_nt: TGTGCCAGTACCTCTCCGGGCAGGGACGCAAGGTCGACCCAGTACTTC
d_call: TRBD2; j_call: TRBJ2-7; clone_size: .; v_call: TRBV20-1; cdr3_aa: CSANPLGGRAHEQYF; cdr3_nt: TGCAGTGCCAACCCCCTGGGCGGGAGGGCCCACGAGCAGTACTTC
d_call: .; j_call: TRBJ2-7; clone_size: .; v_call: TRBV10-3; cdr3_aa: CAISVVAGLNEQYF; cdr3_nt: TGTGCCATCAGTGTTGTGGCAGGGTTAAACGAGCAGTACTTC
d_call: TRBD2; j_call: TRBJ2-1; clone_size: .; v_call: TRBV25-1; cdr3_aa: CATNSGSSYNEQFF; cdr3_nt: TGTGCCACCAATAGCGGGAGCTCCTACAATGAGCAGTTCTTC
d_call: .; j_call: TRBJ1-5; clone_size: .; v_call: TRBV10-3; cdr3_aa: CAIKESRDQPQHF; cdr3_nt: TGTGCCATCAAGGAGTCTAGGGATCAGCCCCAGCATTTT
d_call: .; j_call: TRBJ2-1; clone_size: .; v_call: TRBV12-3/TRBV12-4; cdr3_aa: CASSPLGESAYNEQFF; cdr3_nt: TGTGCCAGCAGCCCCTTGGGGGAGTCGGCCTACAATGAGCAGTTCTTC
d_call: TRBD1; j_call: TRBJ1-6; clone_size: .; v_call: TRBV15; cdr3_aa: CASGQVNSPLHF; cdr3_nt: TGTGCCTCGGGACAGGTTAATTCACCCCTCCACTTT
d_call: .; j_call: TRBJ1-1; clone_size: once; v_call: TRBV28; cdr3_aa: CASSSTWSAYTEAFF; cdr3_nt: TGTGCCAGCAGTTCCACCTGGTCAGCTTACACTGAAGCTTTCTTT
d_call: .; j_call: TRBJ2-7; clone_size: .; v_call: TRBV5-4; cdr3_aa: CASSLTNYEQYF; cdr3_nt: TGTGCCAGCAGCTTGACGAATTACGAGCAGTACTTC
d_call: TRBD2; j_call: TRBJ2-3; clone_size: .; v_call: TRBV27; cdr3_aa: CASSLTSGLTDTQYF; cdr3_nt: TGTGCCAGCAGTTTAACTAGCGGTCTAACAGATACGCAGTATTTT
d_call: .; j_call: TRBJ2-7; clone_size: .; v_call: TRBV20-1; cdr3_aa: CSARNIPTGSAYEQYF; cdr3_nt: TGCAGTGCTAGAAACATACCGACAGGTTCGGCCTACGAGCAGTACTTC
d_call: TRBD1; j_call: TRBJ1-1; clone_size: few; v_call: TRBV6-1; cdr3_aa: CASSGGTAEAFF; cdr3_nt: TGTGCCAGCAGTGGGGGGACAGCTGAAGCTTTCTTT
d_call: TRBD2; j_call: TRBJ2-1; clone_size: .; v_call: TRBV7-2; cdr3_aa: CASSLEARTSGNEQFF; cdr3_nt: TGTGCCAGCAGCTTAGAGGCGCGGACTAGCGGGAATGAGCAGTTCTTC
d_call: .; j_call: TRBJ2-7; clone_size: once; v_call: TRBV28; cdr3_aa: CASRVVVDSYEQYF; cdr3_nt: TGTGCCAGTAGAGTTGTGGTTGATTCCTACGAGCAGTACTTC